This T cell receptor (beta chain) comes out of a study of blood T cell repertoires in COVID-19. CDR3 length equals 16 residues. CDR1 is LNHDA and CDR2 is SQIVND in the germline V gene (reference sequence). Trimming at V came to 7 bases and at J to 4 bases, leaving 13 bases not matched to a gene. The protocol was immunoSEQ multiplex PCR, while the TCRdb copy is restricted to in-frame clones and leaves out a portion. Here the sample spans about 300,000 clones, more than 75% being singletons. Participants were aged roughly 18 to 100 years from about two dozen US areas. Participant-reported clinical history was the basis for cohort assignment. Two negative PCRs, clearance, or symptom resolution were required of recovered Cohort 3 donors.

This TCR derives from a woman under 30 who had recovered from COVID-19. Source material: PBMCs or T cells enriched from blood (not recorded which). The chain has TRBV19 and TRBJ2-7, with 10 bases matching TRBD2. The CDR3 region is CASTISAGGPIYEQYF. The CDR3 region has the DNA TGTGCCAGTACCATATCAGCGGGAGGGCCTATTTACGAGCAGTACTTC.